The 21 T cell receptor beta chains given below trace back to one sample, sequenced in a study of T cell responses to AZD1222 COVID-19 vaccine. Measured with immunoSEQ multiplex PCR; TCRdb has only the in-frame clones, and not every one. In the table there are around 84,000 clones, about 90% of which are singletons. The specimen comprised peripheral blood, sampled on day 0 of AZD1222 vaccination. The receptors originated from an adult in good health.

The rearrangement uses TRBV9 and TRBJ2-3, with 12 bases fitting TRBD2. CDR1 and CDR2 from the germline V gene are SGDLS and YYNGEE. The CDR3 runs to 18 residues. Trimming at V came to 0 bases and at J to 2 bases, leaving 7 bases not matched to a gene. CDR3 sequence reads: CASSVGLAGVVYTDTQYF. The CDR3 bases are TGTGCCAGCAGCGTAGGACTAGCGGGAGTCGTGTACACAGATACGCAGTATTTT.

The chain couples TRBV2 to TRBJ1-5, with 7 bases aligning to TRBD1. This CDR3 has 15 amino acids. Germline CDR1 is SNHLY and CDR2 is FYNNEI. V trimming: 5 bases; J trimming: 6 bases; junction bases outside the gene matches: 10. The CDR3 coding sequence is TGTGCCAGCAGTAGCAGGGGGGACGTATTTCAGCCCCAGCATTTT. Amino acid sequence: CASSSRGDVFQPQHF. The variable domain in full, completed from reference TRBV2 and TRBJ1-5, reads EPEVTQTPSHQVTQMGQEVILRCVPISNHLYFYWYRQILGQKVEFLVSFYNNEISEKSEIFDDQFSVERPDGSNFTLKIRSTKLEDSAMYFCASSSRGDVFQPQHFGDGTRLSIL.

The chain is built from TRBV9 and TRBJ1-6, with D hard to call. V lost 4 bases and J 0 bases, leaving 14 bases between the germline ends. Germline assignment: CDR1 SGDLS and CDR2 YYNGEE. CDR3 length equals 17 residues. CDR3 bases: TGTGCCAGCAGCCCCCACCTGGAAAGCTCCTATAATTCACCCCTCCACTTT. It encodes CASSPHLESSYNSPLHF.

The V gene is TRBV25-1, the J gene TRBJ1-4; D gene uncertain. Germline lookup yields CDR1 MGHDK and CDR2 SYGVNS. CDR3 size: 14 residues. Trimming removed 5 bases at V and 3 bases at J, with 10 bases between. This chain's CDR3 is CASSMTPSNEKLFF. CDR3 bases: TGTGCCAGCAGTATGACACCTTCTAATGAAAAACTGTTTTTT.

The gene calls are TRBV29-1 and TRBJ1-1; 8 nucleotides match TRBD1. Germline CDR1 and CDR2: SQVTM and ANQGSEA. V shed 2 bases, J shed 1 base, and the junction held 12 bases outside the gene matches. The CDR3 totals 17 residues. The CDR3 here is CSVESRITGTGNTEAFF. The DNA of the CDR3 is TGCAGCGTTGAAAGCCGGATCACAGGGACAGGGAACACTGAAGCTTTCTTT.

V gene TRBV7-9 combines with J gene TRBJ1-3; the D is unclear. Looked up from germline, CDR1 is SEHNR and CDR2 is FQNEAQ (reference sequence). Trimming left V 1 base short and J 0 bases short, with 4 bases between. This CDR3 comprises 14 residues. The CDR3 DNA reads TGTGCCAGCAGCTTAGACATCTCTGGAAACACCATATATTTT. This translates into CASSLDISGNTIYF.

The gene calls are TRBV6-4 and TRBJ1-2; D uncertain. The CDR3 is 15 amino acids. Trimming took off 2 bases at V and 4 bases at J, with 14 bases between the two ends. Germline loops: CDR1 MRHNA, CDR2 SNTAGT. In nucleotides, the CDR3 is TGTGCCAGCAGTGACCCCGGGATGGGGATCTATGGCTACACCTTC. Amino acid sequence: CASSDPGMGIYGYTF.

The chain links TRBV6-5 to TRBJ1-4, with no clear D. The germline gives CDR1 MNHEY, CDR2 SVGAGI. This CDR3 comprises 13 residues. With 2 bases removed from V and 5 bases from J, the gap between germline ends came to 6 bases. This CDR3 is CASSYERNEKLFF. The CDR3, as DNA: TGTGCCAGCAGTTACGAACGGAATGAAAAACTGTTTTTT.

The chain joins TRBV19 to TRBJ1-3; D remains ambiguous. The CDR3 has 11 amino acids. Germline assignment: CDR1 LNHDA and CDR2 SQIVND (reference sequence). Between the trimmed V and J ends, which lost 4 bases and 8 bases, there was a span of 6 bases. The CDR3 coding sequence is TGTGCCAGTAGTACGCAAGACACCATATATTTT. Translation gives CASSTQDTIYF.

The chain combines TRBV5-6 with TRBJ1-1; D unclear. The length of the CDR3 is 12 residues. Germline CDR1 SGHDT, CDR2 YYEEEE. The V and J ends lost 5 bases and 5 bases respectively, with 10 bases between them. CDR3 protein: CASSRPATEAFF. As DNA, the CDR3 is TGTGCCAGCAGTCGGCCGGCGACTGAAGCTTTCTTT.

In its sample, this clone was seen many times. This rearrangement joins TRBV6-5 to TRBJ2-2; the match to TRBD1 covers 9 bases. J gave up 9 bases and V 5 bases, and 10 bases lay outside the gene matches. This CDR3 is built from 15 residues. From germline, CDR1 is MNHEY and CDR2 SVGAGI. The CDR3 protein is CASSLLGQGVRELFF. CDR3 bases: TGTGCCAGCAGTCTTCTGGGACAGGGCGTGCGGGAGCTGTTTTTT.

Concerning this clone: An end of the junction differs from the germline gene, which may be a read error. The V and J genes are TRBV6-1 and TRBJ2-5; 8 positions agree with TRBD2. In germline, CDR1 is MNHNS, CDR2 SASEGT. The CDR3 has 14 residues. CDR3 amino acids: CAISERLAGETQYF. The CDR3 bases are TGTGCCATCAGTGAACGGCTAGCGGGAGAGACCCAGTACTTC.

This sequence joins TRBV2 and TRBJ1-2; D may be TRBD1 (5 bases). The CDR3 covers 12 residues. The germline V gene encodes CDR1 SNHLY and CDR2 FYNNEI. Trimming stripped 4 bases from V and 8 bases from J, with 11 bases between. CDR3 sequence: CASSVGEGGYTF. In nucleotides, the CDR3 is TGTGCCAGCAGTGTGGGGGAAGGGGGCTACACCTTC.

This chain joins TRBV7-9 and TRBJ2-7; TRBD2 aligns across 8 bases. Per germline, CDR1 SEHNR and CDR2 FQNEAQ (reference sequence). Trimming removed 0 bases from V and 3 bases from J; junction bases left unmatched: 10. This CDR3 is built from 17 residues. The CDR3: CASSLAARGTRLYEQYF. The DNA for the CDR3 is TGTGCCAGCAGCTTAGCCGCTCGGGGGACTAGGCTCTACGAGCAGTACTTC. Based on the CDR3 plus reference TRBV7-9 and TRBJ2-7, the full variable domain is DTGVSQNPRHKITKRGQNVTFRCDPISEHNRLYWYRQTLGQGPEFLTYFQNEAQLEKSRLLSDRFSAERPKGSFSTLEIQRTEQGDSAMYLCASSLAARGTRLYEQYFGPGTRLTVT.

This sequence joins TRBV7-2 and TRBJ2-7; tentative D call: TRBD2 (5 bases). V lost 1 base and J lost 4, with 11 bases in between. CDR1 and CDR2 from the germline V gene are SGHTA and FQGNSA. This CDR3 spans 14 amino acids. The CDR3 coding sequence is TGTGCCAGCAGCTTAGACCGGGATCTTTACGAGCAGTACTTC. Translation: CASSLDRDLYEQYF. Filled out from reference TRBV7-2 and TRBJ2-7, the complete variable domain reads GAGVSQSPSNKVTEKGKDVELRCDPISGHTALYWYRQSLGQGLEFLIYFQGNSAPDKSGLPSDRFSAERTGGSVSTLTIQRTQQEDSAVYLCASSLDRDLYEQYFGPGTRLTVT.

The V call is TRBV27, the J call TRBJ2-5; D remains unclear. This CDR3 is built from 18 residues. The germline V gene has CDR1 MNHEY and CDR2 SMNVEV (reference sequence). Trimming cost V 1 base and J 1 base, with 19 bases left between them. CDR3 sequence reads: CASSLWTPRPNPQETQYF. CDR3 nucleotides: TGTGCCAGCAGTTTATGGACCCCCCGGCCCAACCCCCAAGAGACCCAGTACTTC.

This chain links TRBV5-4 with TRBJ2-7; D is tentatively TRBD1 or TRBD2 (5 bases each). V was shortened by 4 bases and J by 6 bases, with 17 bases between the two germline ends. The germline V gene encodes CDR1 SGHNT and CDR2 YYREEE (reference sequence). The CDR3 sequence is 14 residues long. CDR3 region: CASSRTGTGGEQYF. The CDR3 nucleotides are TGTGCCAGCAGCAGAACCGGGACCGGCGGCGAGCAGTACTTC.

The chain is built from TRBV18 and TRBJ2-5; D unclear. CDR3 length: 14 amino acids. Germline values: CDR1 KGHSH, CDR2 LQKENI. The V end was cut by 1 base, the J end by 0 bases, with 6 bases between. The CDR3 coding sequence is TGTGCCAGCTCACCACAAGAGTACCAAGAGACCCAGTACTTC. Translated: CASSPQEYQETQYF. Complete variable domain (other parts from reference TRBV18 and TRBJ2-5): NAGVMQNPRHLVRRRGQEARLRCSPMKGHSHVYWYRQLPEEGLKFMVYLQKENIIDESGMPKERFSAEFPKEGPSILRIQQVVRGDSAAYFCASSPQEYQETQYFGPGTRLLVL.

The genes are TRBV11-1 and TRBJ2-3; 9 nucleotides agree with TRBD1. This CDR3 is built from 16 residues. The germline V gene has CDR1 SGHAT and CDR2 FQDESV (reference sequence). The V gene end was trimmed by 4 bases and the J gene end by 5 bases; junction bases not matched to a gene: 10. The CDR3 sequence is CASSYGQGRVQDTQYF. CDR3 DNA: TGTGCCAGCAGCTACGGACAGGGGCGGGTTCAAGATACGCAGTATTTT.

This sequence joins TRBV11-2 and TRBJ2-7; D remains unclear. This CDR3 region has 11 residues. The V gene lost 7 bases and the J gene lost 2 bases, with 6 bases spanning the gap. Germline assignment: CDR1 SGHAT and CDR2 FQNNGV. CDR3 sequence (DNA): TGTGCCAGCACCCTTGCCTACGAGCAGTACTTC. Amino acids: CASTLAYEQYF.

The chain links TRBV7-9 to TRBJ1-2; D is unclear. The CDR3 consists of 11 residues. V lost 6 bases and J 3 bases, leaving 5 bases between the germline ends. The germline V gene encodes CDR1 SEHNR and CDR2 FQNEAQ (reference sequence). CDR3 DNA sequence: TGTGCCAGCAGTCCCCACTATGGCTACACCTTC. It codes for CASSPHYGYTF.